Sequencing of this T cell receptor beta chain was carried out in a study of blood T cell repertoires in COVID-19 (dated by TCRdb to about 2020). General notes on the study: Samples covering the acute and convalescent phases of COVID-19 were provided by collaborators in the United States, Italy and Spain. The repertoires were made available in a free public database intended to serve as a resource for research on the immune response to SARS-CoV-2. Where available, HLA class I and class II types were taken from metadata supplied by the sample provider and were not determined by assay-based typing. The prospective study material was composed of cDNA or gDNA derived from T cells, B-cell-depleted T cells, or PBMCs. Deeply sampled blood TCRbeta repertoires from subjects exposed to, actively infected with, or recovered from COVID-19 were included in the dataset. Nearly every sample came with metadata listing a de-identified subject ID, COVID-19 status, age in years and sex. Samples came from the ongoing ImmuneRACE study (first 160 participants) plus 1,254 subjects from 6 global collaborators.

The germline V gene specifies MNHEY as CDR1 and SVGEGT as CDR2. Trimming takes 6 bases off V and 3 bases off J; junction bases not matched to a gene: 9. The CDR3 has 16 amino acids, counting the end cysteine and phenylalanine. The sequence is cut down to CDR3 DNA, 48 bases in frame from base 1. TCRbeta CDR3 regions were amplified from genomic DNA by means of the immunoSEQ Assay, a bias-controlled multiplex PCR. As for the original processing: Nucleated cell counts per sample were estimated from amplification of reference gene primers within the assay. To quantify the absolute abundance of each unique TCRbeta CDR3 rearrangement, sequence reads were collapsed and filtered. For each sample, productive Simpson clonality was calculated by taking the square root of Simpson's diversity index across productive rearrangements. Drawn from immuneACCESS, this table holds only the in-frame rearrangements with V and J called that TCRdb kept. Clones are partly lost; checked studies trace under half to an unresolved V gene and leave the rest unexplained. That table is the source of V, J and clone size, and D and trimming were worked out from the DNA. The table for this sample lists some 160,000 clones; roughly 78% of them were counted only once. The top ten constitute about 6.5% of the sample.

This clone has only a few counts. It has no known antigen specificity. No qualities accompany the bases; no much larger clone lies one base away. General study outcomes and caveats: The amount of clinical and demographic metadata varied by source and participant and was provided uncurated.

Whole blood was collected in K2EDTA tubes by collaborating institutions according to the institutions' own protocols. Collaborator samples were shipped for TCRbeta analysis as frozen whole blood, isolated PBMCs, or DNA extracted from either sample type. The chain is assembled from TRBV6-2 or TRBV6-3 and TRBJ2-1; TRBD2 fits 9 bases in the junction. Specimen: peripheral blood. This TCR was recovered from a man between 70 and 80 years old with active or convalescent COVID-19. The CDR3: CASSPPPRGGYNEQFF. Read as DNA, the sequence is TGTGCCAGCAGCCCCCCCCCGCGGGGGGGCTACAATGAGCAGTTCTTC.